This entry lists 24 T cell receptor beta chains sequenced from one sample in a study of T cell changes during pregnancy in multiple sclerosis. The repertoire was sequenced with immunoSEQ multiplex PCR; TCRdb's copy has only in-frame clones and lacks some. The table has fewer than 65,000 clones, approximately 90% seen once. Sample: CD4+ T cells from peripheral blood mononuclear cells, taken after pregnancy. The receptors shown here come from a female donor with multiple sclerosis, enrolled in a pregnancy study.

DNA of the CDR3: TGTGCCAGCAGTTTGAACCGGGACAGGGTCCACGAGCAGTACTTC. Amino acid sequence: CASSLNRDRVHEQYF. The chain has TRBV6-5 and TRBJ2-7, with 9 bases aligning to TRBD1. The germline V gene encodes CDR1 MNHEY and CDR2 SVGAGI. The V segment lost 4 bases and the J segment 5 bases; nucleotides outside the gene matches: 9. The CDR3 runs 15 residues.

This clone was observed a handful of times. The V call is TRBV13, the J call TRBJ1-2; a weak D match, TRBD1 (5 bases). Trimming cost V 5 bases and J 2 bases, with 15 bases left between them. The CDR3 consists of 15 residues. The germline gives CDR1 PRHDT, CDR2 FYEKMQ (reference sequence). The CDR3 coding sequence is TGTGCCAGCAGCCGTAAAAGGGGCGGCAACTATGGCTACACCTTC. Translating it yields CASSRKRGGNYGYTF.

V gene TRBV27 combines with J gene TRBJ2-3, with 14 bases aligning to TRBD2. The V gene's germline CDR1 is MNHEY and CDR2 SMNVEV (reference sequence). The V and J ends lost 6 bases and 7 bases, in that order; junction bases with no gene match: 12. CDR3 length: 17 amino acids. The CDR3 DNA follows: TGTGCCAGCAGGAGCCCCGGGACTAGCGGGAGAGTAAATACGCAGTATTTT. This sequence encodes CASRSPGTSGRVNTQYF.

The gene calls are TRBV18 and TRBJ2-7; a possible D gene is TRBD1 (6 bases). Germline CDR1 KGHSH, CDR2 LQKENI. The germline V and J ends were trimmed by 5 bases and 3 bases, with 23 bases remaining between them. This CDR3 comprises 17 residues. CDR3 in DNA: TGTGCCAGCTCAATCAAGAGGTCGGACAGTGTATACTACGAGCAGTACTTC. Translation: CASSIKRSDSVYYEQYF.

The V call is TRBV27, the J call TRBJ2-7; 9 bases fit TRBD2. Trimming removed 6 bases from V and 1 base from J; junction bases left unmatched: 10. CDR1 MNHEY and CDR2 SMNVEV come from the germline V gene (reference sequence). CDR3 length equals 16 residues. The CDR3 DNA reads as TGTGCCAGCAGAATCGGAACAGCGGGAGGATCCTACGAGCAGTACTTC. This encodes CASRIGTAGGSYEQYF.

This chain's CDR3 is CASSLNPTGANYGYTF. The CDR3 bases are TGCGCCAGCAGCCTAAACCCGACAGGGGCTAACTATGGCTACACCTTC. The V gene is TRBV5-1, the J gene TRBJ1-2, with TRBD1 matching 8 bases. Germline V gene sequence: CDR1 SGHRS, CDR2 YFSETQ. J gave up 0 bases and V 4 bases, and 8 bases lay outside the gene matches. The CDR3 has 16 amino acids.

The CDR3 sequence is CASSLDRDLTYEQYF. In DNA, the CDR3 is TGTGCCAGCAGCTTAGACAGGGATTTAACCTACGAGCAGTACTTC. This chain links TRBV11-2 with TRBJ2-7; possibly TRBD1 for D (5 bases). Germline V gene data show CDR1 as SGHAT and CDR2 as FQNNGV. The CDR3 consists of 15 residues. V dropped 0 bases and J dropped 2 bases, with 11 bases sitting between them.

V and J are TRBV11-2 and TRBJ2-3, with unresolved D. V gave up 4 bases and J gave up 7 bases, with 9 bases separating them. The CDR3 covers 12 residues. Germline V lookup: CDR1 SGHAT, CDR2 FQNNGV. DNA of the CDR3: TGTGCCAGCAGCTCATTGTTCCATACGCAGTATTTT. The encoded protein is CASSSLFHTQYF.

The chain is built from TRBV4-1 and TRBJ1-5, with 8 bases aligning to TRBD1. The trim removed 0 bases at V and 3 bases at J, leaving 7 bases unmatched. There are 17 residues in the CDR3. In germline, CDR1 is MGHRA, CDR2 YSYEKL. CDR3 sequence (DNA): TGCGCCAGCAGCCAAGATCAGGGGGCGCAAATCAATCAGCCCCAGCATTTT. Residues: CASSQDQGAQINQPQHF.

The chain recombines TRBV11-2 with TRBJ2-7, with 10 bases aligning to TRBD2. CDR1 and CDR2 (germline): SGHAT, FQNNGV. The CDR3 contains 16 residues. V trimming: 5 bases; J trimming: 2 bases; junction bases outside the gene matches: 9. Written as DNA, the CDR3 is TGTGCCAGCAGCGGTCCCCTAGCGGGAGACACCTACGAGCAGTACTTC. Amino acids: CASSGPLAGDTYEQYF.

The CDR3 loop reads CASSLGPRTGSTDYEQYF. In nucleotides, the CDR3 is TGTGCCAGCAGCTTAGGACCGCGTACAGGGTCAACAGACTACGAGCAGTACTTC. The chain recombines TRBV7-2 with TRBJ2-7; D perhaps matches TRBD1 (6 bases). This CDR3 contains 18 residues. Germline V CDR1 and CDR2: SGHTA, FQGNSA. Trimming took 1 base from V and 3 from J, leaving 22 bases between them.

This clone has just one count. V is TRBV7-2 and J is TRBJ2-3; 12 bases are a match to TRBD2. CDR1 and CDR2 from the germline V gene are SGHTA and FQGNSA. Losses at the gene ends were 1 base for V and 0 bases for J; bases not matched to a gene: 5. The CDR3 spans 18 residues. The CDR3 sequence: CASSLDGLAGTSTDTQYF. The CDR3 coding sequence is TGTGCCAGCAGCTTAGACGGACTAGCGGGGACCAGCACAGATACGCAGTATTTT.

V and J are TRBV2 and TRBJ2-2; 10 bases align to TRBD2. Trimming removed 6 bases from V and 4 bases from J; junction bases left unmatched: 2. The CDR3 runs 14 residues. Germline-derived CDR1 and CDR2 are SNHLY and FYNNEI. CDR3 amino acids: CASRAGGSTGELFF. CDR3 DNA sequence: TGTGCCAGCAGAGCGGGAGGGTCCACCGGGGAGCTGTTTTTT.

This clone was counted a single time. V is TRBV19 and J is TRBJ2-1, with D possibly TRBD1 on 6 matching bases. The CDR3 spans 15 residues. The V and J ends lost 6 bases and 4 bases respectively, with 16 bases between them. CDR1 and CDR2 from the germline V gene are LNHDA and SQIVND (reference sequence). The CDR3 is CASSRGGGRYNEQFF. The CDR3 DNA reads as TGTGCCAGTAGCCGTGGGGGCGGTCGATACAATGAGCAGTTCTTC.

This chain uses TRBV5-4 with TRBJ2-2; 9 nucleotides match TRBD2. Germline CDR1 and CDR2: SGHNT and YYREEE (reference sequence). With 0 bases clipped from V and 6 bases from J, the junction kept 3 bases outside the gene matches. The CDR3 is 15 residues long. CDR3 region: CASSLASSGAGELFF. The DNA for the CDR3 is TGTGCCAGCAGCTTGGCCTCTAGCGGGGCCGGGGAGCTGTTTTTT.

V and J are TRBV27 and TRBJ1-5, with 9 bases lining up with TRBD1. CDR1 and CDR2 from the germline V gene are MNHEY and SMNVEV (reference sequence). Trimming took 3 bases from V and 6 from J; bases not matched to a gene: 6. The length of the CDR3 is 15 residues. CDR3 in amino acids: CASSFTGQGGQPQHF. The DNA for the CDR3 is TGTGCCAGCAGTTTCACGGGACAGGGAGGTCAGCCCCAGCATTTT.

This clone has a handful of counts. The chain is built from TRBV29-1 and TRBJ2-1; tentative D call: TRBD2 (6 bases). The CDR3 spans 15 residues. CDR1 and CDR2 (germline): SQVTM, ANQGSEA. Between the trimmed V and J ends, which lost 6 bases and 2 bases, there was a span of 17 bases. In DNA form, the CDR3 reads TGCAGCGTGACGGAGGCAGGACTACCCTACAATGAGCAGTTCTTC. This codes for CSVTEAGLPYNEQFF.

CDR3 DNA: TGTGCCAGCAGCGTAGGTATCGGGGAACGTACGGAAGAGACCCAGTACTTC. Translated, it gives CASSVGIGERTEETQYF. The gene calls are TRBV9 and TRBJ2-5; the D gene is possibly TRBD2 (5 bases). This CDR3 contains 17 residues. Looked up from germline, CDR1 is SGDLS and CDR2 is YYNGEE. V shed 0 bases and J shed 3 bases, with 18 bases lying between them.

The V call is TRBV4-3, the J call TRBJ1-4; 9 bases line up with TRBD1. V lost 0 bases to trimming and J lost 7 bases; unmatched junction nucleotides: 6. CDR1 LGHNA and CDR2 YSLEER come from the germline V gene. The CDR3 is made up of 16 amino acids. CDR3 in amino acids: CASSQDRRQGGEKLFF. The CDR3 DNA reads as TGCGCCAGCAGCCAAGATCGGAGACAGGGGGGTGAAAAACTGTTTTTT.

This chain links TRBV11-2 with TRBJ2-5; 10 bases align to TRBD2. The J segment lost 4 bases and the V segment lost 3 bases, leaving 14 bases of the junction unmatched. There are 18 residues in the CDR3. CDR1 and CDR2 (germline): SGHAT, FQNNGV. This chain's CDR3 is CASSFGGLAGAPGETQYF. CDR3 coding DNA: TGTGCCAGCAGCTTCGGAGGGCTAGCGGGGGCCCCGGGAGAGACCCAGTACTTC.

The V and J genes are TRBV30 and TRBJ1-3, with a weak D call TRBD1 (6 bases). Germline V CDR1 and CDR2: GTSNPN, SVGIG (reference sequence). Trimming pared 3 bases from V and 4 bases from J, leaving 19 bases between. There are 16 residues in the CDR3. This CDR3 is CAWSPIGQTGGNTIYF. Written as DNA, the CDR3 is TGTGCCTGGAGCCCGATCGGACAGACAGGCGGAAACACCATATATTTT.

This clone was recorded only once. J is TRBJ2-7 and V is TRBV27, with unresolved D. The CDR3 has 13 amino acids. V gave up 3 bases and J gave up 0 bases, with 6 bases separating them. The germline CDR1 and CDR2 sequences are MNHEY and SMNVEV (reference sequence). As DNA, the CDR3 is TGTGCCAGCAGTTTGGTTAGCTCCTACGAGCAGTACTTC. Encoded protein: CASSLVSSYEQYF.

The gene calls are TRBV4-1 and TRBJ2-5; the D gene is possibly TRBD1 (6 bases). Between the trimmed V and J ends, which lost 0 bases and 5 bases, there was a span of 13 bases. The length of the CDR3 is 15 residues. The germline V gene has CDR1 MGHRA and CDR2 YSYEKL. The DNA for the CDR3 is TGCGCCAGCAGCCAAGAGGGGGCAGGGTGGGAGACCCAGTACTTC. This encodes CASSQEGAGWETQYF.

The V and J genes are TRBV7-2 and TRBJ2-7; D ambiguous. Trimming pared 5 bases from V and 0 bases from J, leaving 11 bases between. The length of the CDR3 is 14 residues. Per germline, CDR1 SGHTA and CDR2 FQGNSA. For the CDR3, the DNA is TGTGCCAGCAGCCCTAGGATTCCCTCCTACGAGCAGTACTTC. Its translation is CASSPRIPSYEQYF.